The clone carrying this TCR beta chain was seen many times. CDR3 length: 14 residues. Germline V CDR1 and CDR2: SGHTA, FQGTGA. Unmatched junction bases numbered 8, after V lost 5 bases and J lost 5 bases. TCRdb recomputed calls from the RT-PCR reads with MiXCR, one row per CDR3 protein. The sample has about 680,000 distinct CDR3 sequences, over 12% seen once; the top ten hold roughly 3.6%. The sequence was obtained from a female donor in good health, serving as a healthy control. Sequenced: memory CD4+ T cells from blood. This chain joins TRBV7-3 and TRBJ1-1, with TRBD1 identical over 7 bases. CDR3 nucleotide sequence: TGTGCCAGCAGCGCGGACAGGAGTTCTACTGAAGCTTTCTTT. It specifies CASSADRSSTEAFF.